This entry concerns a single T cell receptor (beta chain). The antigen it recognizes is unknown. Base qualities are not provided; no much larger clone lies one nucleotide away. The time point tag for this specimen amounts to: newly diagnosed GD, antithyroid drugs for less than 3 months. RNA was extracted from PBMCs in TRIzol for both TCR sequencing and RNA sequencing. The diagnosis of Graves' disease followed American Thyroid Association guidelines. Recruitment of patients was carried out at an endocrinology department in Xi'an, China. Each patient gave roughly 10 milliliters of peripheral blood, collected in an EDTA anticoagulant tube. Ficoll Paque Plus density gradient separation was used to isolate PBMCs, and no further T cell sorting was performed. RNA quality was checked with an Agilent 2100 Bioanalyzer and agarose gel, and concentration with a NanoDrop 2000. The data belong to a study of regulatory T cells in long-lasting Graves disease (dated by TCRdb to 2020 to 2022). At the level of the whole study: Newly diagnosed Graves' disease patients had taken antithyroid drugs for less than 3 months. The study took place in China and was registered as a clinical trial. A total of around 35 samples were covered by TCR sequencing, comprising approximately 13 persistent and 20 newly diagnosed Graves' disease patients. Peripheral blood TCR sequencing and RNA sequencing compared persistent Graves' disease patients with newly diagnosed Graves' disease patients.

Library prep was done by multiplex PCR. The listed sequencing device is Illumina HiSeq 4000. To build TCR beta libraries, CDR3 regions were amplified by Arm-PCR using iRepertoire HTBI primers. Gel purification was performed on PCR products prior to sequencing. Per the original workflow: A total of fewer than 70 TRBV and some 15 TRBJ segments were identified across samples and were used for gene usage analysis of CDR3 amino acid clonotypes. COPE and FqMerger were used to merge the filtered high-quality paired reads into contigs. Contigs were aligned with BLAST to IMGT TRBV, TRBD and TRBJ reference genes, and CDR3 was defined per IMGT. Any clonotype with a frequency above 0.1% was counted as a highly expanded clone. Shannon entropy served as the measure of repertoire diversity, while the Gini coefficient captured V-J evenness. A clonotype found in more than one individual was treated as public. TCRdb cleaned the public reads at Q25 with fastp, built clones with MiXCR and kept in-frame beta chains. Every entry covers one CDR3 protein and lists the most common genes and DNA from its rows. The V and J calls shown here were made by TCRdb, not taken from the authors' results. The sample records about 540,000 distinct CDR3 sequences, around an eighth of which are singletons. The leading ten clones occupy about 9.1% of the sample.

Study-wide findings and limitations: Patients with persistent disease shared more public clonotypes (fewer than 3,000) than newly diagnosed patients did (966). Persistent Graves' disease patients showed lower TCR Shannon entropy and fewer highly expanded clones than newly diagnosed patients, suggesting clonal expansion. The small sample size was acknowledged by the authors as a limitation that may reduce accuracy. Preferential use of TRBV28, TRBJ1-2 and TRBJ2-5 was observed in persistent disease, whereas TRBV20-1 and TRBJ2-1 were favored in newly diagnosed disease. Only the TCR beta chain was sequenced and analyzed. Only peripheral blood was studied, because thyroid tissue, the primary lesion, was inaccessible.

V ends up 8 bases short and J 0 bases short, with an unmatched junction base count of 7. The germline V gene (reference sequence) gives CDR1 as SGHAT and CDR2 as FQDESV. Its CDR3 holds 14 amino acids, cysteine through phenylalanine. This entry keeps only the CDR3 DNA: 42 bases, framed from base 1. This same sample was also taken into another study, of T cells in Graves' hyperthyroidism and ophthalmopathy. As that second paper reports: Graves' hyperthyroidism was defined as stable when no progression to ophthalmopathy occurred over 18 months of follow-up. Hyperthyroidism patients were newly diagnosed, with disease duration under 2 months, and aged 18 to 65 years. Exclusion was applied to patients with uncontrolled infections, other autoimmune diseases, pregnancy or lactation. Clinical symptoms, serum thyroxine and TRAb, thyroid ultrasound, and orbital computed tomography formed the basis for the diagnoses. The first round of RT-PCR for the TCR CDR3 was performed with the HTBI primer set and the Qiagen OneStep RT-PCR kit. Blood samples also contained most of the expanded thyroid clonotypes (frequency above 0.001), which suggests that blood repertoires may reflect thyroid immune responses. Ophthalmopathy was separated from stable hyperthyroidism by a 13 V-J signature model, with around 88% sensitivity and approximately 84% specificity obtained in cross-validation and 80%/75% obtained in testing. In validation, the model predicted progression to ophthalmopathy with 55% to 71% sensitivity and over 72% specificity, a median of around six months before onset. To identify TCR V-J signatures that set the groups apart, the researchers used a discovery cohort of more than 95 patients, made up of fewer than 50 with Graves' ophthalmopathy and 57 with stable Graves' hyperthyroidism. Whether ophthalmopathy could be predicted prospectively was tested in an independent validation cohort made up of about 18 hyperthyroidism patients plus 17 patients who later progressed to ophthalmopathy. The 100 discovery patients were divided at random into training and test sets in a 7:3 ratio. Thyroid tissue and blood T-cell repertoires from about six Graves' hyperthyroidism patients were also compared in the study. Following sampling, methimazole starting at 30 mg daily was given to hyperthyroidism patients, and high-dose intravenous methylprednisolone was given to ophthalmopathy patients. Libraries were constructed in a second round of multiplex PCR, after which size selection and purification were performed. Paired-end sequencing of the libraries was performed with 100 bp reads on an Illumina HiSeq2000. SOAPnuke was used to process the raw data, removing reads that contained adapters or uncalled bases, had a mean Phred below 15, or lacked an exact match to the constant primer or identifier. COPE v1.2.5 was used to merge high-quality paired reads, and clonotypes were defined as unique nucleotide sequences. MiTCR v1.1 was used to align clonotypes to the IMGT TRBV, TRBD and TRBJ reference segments. Analysis was restricted to V-J combinations with a frequency above 0.0001, which covered roughly 99% of repertoires. The TCS score was defined as F50 (clonal expansion) divided by E x V (chaos), with BLOSUM62-based TCRdist calculated between CDR3 peptides within each V-J. Welch's t-statistics and random forest reduced just over 500 V-J features to 10 to 15, which were used in a naive Bayes classifier (R e1071). Sample size was not statistically predetermined, and blinding of investigators to group allocation was not performed. The paper describes TCR Vbeta CDR3 sequencing of around 130 peripheral blood samples, made up of roughly 45 ophthalmopathy patients, approximately 73 hyperthyroidism patients and 17 progressor patients.

Sequenced here: peripheral blood mononuclear cells (PBMCs), sampled at new diagnosis, from a patient treated with antithyroid drugs. This receptor chain uses TRBV11-1 and TRBJ2-7, and TRBD2 matches 7 of the central bases. The TCR sequence derives from a man under 40 with Graves disease. Donor details come from another sample of the same person, matched by shared clones. The DNA sequence is TGTGCCAGCCTAGACGGCGGGAGCTCCTACGAGCAGTACTTC. It codes for CASLDGGSSYEQYF. Reference TRBV11-1 and TRBJ2-7 genes cover what lies past the CDR3, so the full variable domain is EAEVAQSPRYKITEKSQAVAFWCDPISGHATLYWYRQILGQGPELLVQFQDESVVDDSQLPKDRFSAERLKGVDSTLKIQPAELGDSAMYLCASLDGGSSYEQYFGPGTRLTVT.